The clone carrying this T cell receptor (beta chain) was recorded only once. The antigen is not known. The germline CDR1 and CDR2 sequences are SGHAT and FQNNGV. The CDR3 spans 14 residues. The V gene end was trimmed by 8 bases and the J gene end by 4 bases; junction bases not matched to a gene: 8. The data were obtained in a study of identical twins' blood T cells. Overall study findings and caveats: Each donor's most abundant TCRbeta clonotypes shared more CDR3 sequences with her twin than unrelated donors. Shared CDR3 clonotype counts tracked mainly the product of cloneset sizes. Shared environment remains a possible cause of twin similarity.

Both ends of each TCR cDNA library bore sample-specific barcodes. TCRdb used MiXCR to reprocess the 5' RACE reads, holding one entry per CDR3 protein. In the table there are a few hundred thousand distinct CDR3 sequences, over 25% of which are singletons. This TCR came from a woman aged 18-49 years in good health. The chain links TRBV11-2 to TRBJ2-1, with TRBD2 matching 7 bases. Sample: PBMCs. The CDR3 here is CASAMISGYNEQFF. CDR3 nucleotide sequence: TGTGCCAGCGCCATGATTAGCGGGTACAATGAGCAGTTCTTC.